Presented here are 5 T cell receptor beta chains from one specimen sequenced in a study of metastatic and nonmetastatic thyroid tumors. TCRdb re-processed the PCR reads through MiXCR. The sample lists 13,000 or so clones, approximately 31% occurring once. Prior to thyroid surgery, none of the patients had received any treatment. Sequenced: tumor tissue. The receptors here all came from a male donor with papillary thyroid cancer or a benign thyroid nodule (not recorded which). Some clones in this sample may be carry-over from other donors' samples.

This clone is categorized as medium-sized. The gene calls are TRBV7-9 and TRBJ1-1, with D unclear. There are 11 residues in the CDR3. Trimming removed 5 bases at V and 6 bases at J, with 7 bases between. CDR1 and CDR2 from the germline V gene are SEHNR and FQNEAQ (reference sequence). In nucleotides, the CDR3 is TGTGCCAGCAGCACTAGTTCTGAAGCTTTCTTT. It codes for CASSTSSEAFF.

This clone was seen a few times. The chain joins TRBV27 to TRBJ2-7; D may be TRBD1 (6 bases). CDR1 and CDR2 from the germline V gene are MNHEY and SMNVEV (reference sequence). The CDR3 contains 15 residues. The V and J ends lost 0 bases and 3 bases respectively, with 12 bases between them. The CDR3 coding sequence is TGTGCCAGCAGTTTATCGGGAGCAGGGGACTACGAGCAGTACTTC. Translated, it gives CASSLSGAGDYEQYF.

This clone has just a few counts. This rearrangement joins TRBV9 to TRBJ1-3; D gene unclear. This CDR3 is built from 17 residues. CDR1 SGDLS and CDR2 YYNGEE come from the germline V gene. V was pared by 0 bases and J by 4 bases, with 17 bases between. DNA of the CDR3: TGTGCCAGCAGCGTAGATCGAGTCGGCAGAGCGGGAAACACCATATATTTT. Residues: CASSVDRVGRAGNTIYF.

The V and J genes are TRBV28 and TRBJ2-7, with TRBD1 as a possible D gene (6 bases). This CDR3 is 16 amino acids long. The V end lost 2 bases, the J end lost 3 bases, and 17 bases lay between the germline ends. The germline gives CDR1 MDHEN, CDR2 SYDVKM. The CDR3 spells CASSLMGAAGLYEQYF. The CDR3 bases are TGTGCCAGCAGTTTAATGGGGGCAGCCGGACTCTACGAGCAGTACTTC.

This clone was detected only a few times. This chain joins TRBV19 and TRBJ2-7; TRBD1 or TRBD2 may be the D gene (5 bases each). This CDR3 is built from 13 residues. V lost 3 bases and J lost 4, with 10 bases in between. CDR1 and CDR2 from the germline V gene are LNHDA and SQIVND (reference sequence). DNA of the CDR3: TGTGCCAGTAGTATGGGACCTATTTACGAGCAGTACTTC. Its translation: CASSMGPIYEQYF.